This entry is about one T cell receptor beta chain. This CDR3 has 11 residues. Per the germline V gene, CDR1 is GTSNPN and CDR2 is SVGIG (reference sequence). The V gene lost 4 bases and the J gene lost 0 bases, with 4 bases spanning the gap. Assay: immunoSEQ multiplex PCR; the TCRdb copy retains only in-frame clones and omits some. This repertoire shows 2,000 or so clones, under 20% found once; its top ten account for 8.5% to 10%. Treatment in this sample: randomized to nivolumab then ipilimumab (arm A) or the reverse (arm B). No patient had prior DNA-damaging chemotherapy. This sample is drawn from a study of sequential checkpoint blockade in melanoma. Turning to the study itself: TCRbeta immunosequencing was performed on DNA from roughly 90 pretreatment melanoma tumor samples. Matched biopsies came pretreatment and at week 13 for approximately 22 patients.

The genes are TRBV30 and TRBJ2-7; D remains ambiguous. Source: tumor tissue (inferred from file names), taken from a patient given nivolumab and ipilimumab in sequence. The clonotype originates from a human donor with melanoma. CDR3 coding DNA: TGTGCCTGGATATCCTCCTACGAGCAGTACTTC. Its translation: CAWISSYEQYF.